The T cell receptor beta chain described here comes from a study of T-cell memory formation after mild COVID-19 (dated by TCRdb to about 2021). About the investigation overall: TCR sequence clusters from the two donors were found to be largely donor specific. T-cell clones expanding and contracting after mild COVID-19 in two donors were tracked by longitudinal TCRalpha and TCRbeta repertoire sequencing. Two young, previously healthy adult volunteers, one female and one male, were included in the cohort. The paper as a whole reports these results and caveats: From day 15 to 85, contracting clones showed balanced CD4/CD8 phenotypes, whereas a second wave of clones that expanded from day 15 to 37 leaned towards CD4+. SARS-CoV-2 specificity of the second-wave clones peaking on day 37 was not confirmed. Contracting CD4+ clones were found mainly in CM and EM memory subsets, while CD8+ clones were enriched in EMRA. Some responding clones were detected in pre-infection memory, suggesting pre-existing cross-reactive memory T cells joined the SARS-CoV-2 response. The study included only a couple of mild cases, and larger cohorts that include severe cases with pre-infection samples were judged to be necessary.

Sequenced on an Illumina NovaSeq 6000. Using 5'RACE with constant-segment primers, TCRalpha and TCRbeta cDNA libraries were constructed, with sample barcodes and unique molecular identifiers added in the process. Trizol reagent was used to extract RNA from every sample. Libraries were amplified in two PCR steps, with a second sample barcode and Illumina TruSeq adapters added in the second step. The libraries were sequenced on an Illumina NovaSeq using 2 x 150 bp paired-end reads. Per the authors' processing: Reads were demultiplexed and collapsed into UMI-guided consensus sequences with migec v1.2.7. Using mixcr v2.1.11, UMI consensuses were aligned to TRA and TRB V and J templates and then assembled into clonotypes. Expanded or contracted clonotypes were those called significant by both edgeR and NoisET, with noise models trained on biological replicates. For edgeR calls, a false discovery rate-adjusted p below 0.01 and a log2 fold-change threshold of 1 were applied. As an exploratory analysis of dynamics, max-normalized trajectories of the 1000 most abundant clonotypes were examined by PCA with hierarchical clustering. Separately sequenced CD4+ and CD8+ repertoires were used to assign a CD4 or CD8 phenotype to each responding clone. The public reads were reanalyzed by TCRdb: fastp trimming at Q25, MiXCR alignment, in-frame beta chains only. One record per CDR3 amino acid sequence lists the most common genes and DNA. TCRdb, not the authors, supplied the V and J calls. The sample table contains about 470,000 distinct CDR3 sequences; only one count was recorded for around a sixth of them. The top ten hold over 9% of the sample.

The sample holds a few counts of this clonotype. Its antigen has not been determined. Base-call qualities are not available, and no considerably larger clone is one nucleotide away. Ficoll-Paque density gradient centrifugation was used to isolate PBMCs. The germline V gene yields MNHEY for CDR1 and SVGEGT for CDR2. From cysteine to phenylalanine, the CDR3 is 17 amino acids long. Only CDR3 DNA remains: 51 bases, in frame from the first base. V drops 3 bases and J drops 1 base, leaving 17 bases in between. Sequenced input: PBMCs or a T cell subset sorted from them (not recorded which). In this chain, TRBV6-2 or TRBV6-3 is recombined with TRBJ2-3; D gene: possibly TRBD2, on 5 matching bases. This sequence originates from an adult woman who had mild COVID-19 (a few samples of this study predate the infection). The sample titles of this study are shuffled in the database, so cell type and time point are left out; the donor was told from shared clones. The bases read TGTGCCAGCAGTTATCGTCTACTAGATCTGGGCACAGATACGCAGTATTTT. Its coded protein is CASSYRLLDLGTDTQYF.